This TCR beta chain was captured in a study of blood T cell repertoires in COVID-19. Looking at the study overall: From the United States, Italy and Spain came samples of acute and convalescent COVID-19.

Trimming took off 3 bases at V and 5 bases at J, with 15 bases between the two ends. CDR1 SGHDT and CDR2 YYEEEE come from the germline V gene. The CDR3 consists of 14 residues. Study processing details: Reference gene primers were amplified, and this amplification served to estimate nucleated cell counts. Some clones are missing from TCRdb's copy, which holds only in-frame ones; the method was immunoSEQ multiplex PCR. V and J calls plus clone size are reproduced from that table; the DNA served to infer D and trimming. The sample lists about 210,000 clones; around 84% were seen once. This sequence was found in a human donor in a cohort sampled during active COVID-19. V usage is TRBV5-6 and J usage is TRBJ2-7, with a tentative D call TRBD1 (6 bases). Sequenced input: peripheral blood. The CDR3: CASSSPGAGDEQYF. In nucleotides, the CDR3 is TGTGCCAGCAGCTCCCCAGGGGCAGGGGACGAGCAGTACTTC. The full variable domain, in which reference TRBV5-6 and TRBJ2-7 provide the parts outside the CDR3, is DAGVTQSPTHLIKTRGQQVTLRCSPKSGHDTVSWYQQALGQGPQFIFQYYEEEERQRGNFPDRFSGHQFPNYSSELNVNALLLGDSALYLCASSSPGAGDEQYFGPGTRLTVT.